This TCR beta chain derives from a study of control samples from healthy donors and cancer patients. V shed 5 bases and J 4 bases; nucleotides not matched to a gene: 7. CDR1 and CDR2 from the germline V gene are SGHTA and FQGTGA. CDR3 length equals 16 residues. Clones were read by immunoSEQ multiplex PCR, and TCRdb kept only the in-frame ones, dropping some. The profile shows approximately 110,000 clones, 90% of them singletons. Sample: blood. The chain uses TRBV7-3 and TRBJ1-3; 11 bases fit TRBD1. The sequence was collected from a human donor in good health. The donor label of this sample is uncertain. CDR3 residues: CASSTGQGATGNTIYF. In DNA, the CDR3 is TGTGCCAGCAGCACCGGACAGGGGGCGACCGGAAACACCATATATTTT.